Shown below are 5 T cell receptor beta chains from a single sample sequenced in a study of blood T cell repertoires in COVID-19. Clones were read by immunoSEQ multiplex PCR, and TCRdb kept only the in-frame ones, dropping some. The table records around 190,000 clones, approximately 80% of them present only once. Material for sequencing was PBMCs or T cells enriched from blood (not recorded which). The receptors come from a man aged 40-49 years who had recovered from COVID-19.

This chain uses TRBV30 with TRBJ1-1, with 10 bases lining up with TRBD1. Trimming at V came to 3 bases and at J to 7 bases, leaving 14 bases not matched to a gene. Germline V lookup: CDR1 GTSNPN, CDR2 SVGIG (reference sequence). This CDR3 has 16 amino acids. CDR3 residues: CAWRPRRGQGSIEAFF. CDR3 nucleotides: TGTGCCTGGAGGCCCCGCCGGGGACAGGGGTCGATTGAAGCTTTCTTT.

V gene TRBV21-1 combines with J gene TRBJ1-6. TRBV21-1 constitutes a pseudogene. The CDR3 covers 14 residues. Written as DNA, the CDR3 is TGTGCCAGCAACCCATTCGGGGGGAGATCACCCCTCCACTTT. This sequence encodes CASNPFGGRSPLHF.

This clone was found a few times. The rearrangement links TRBV24-1 to TRBJ2-1, with 7 bases aligning to TRBD2. The V gene end was trimmed by 6 bases and the J gene end by 5 bases; junction bases not matched to a gene: 6. The germline gives CDR1 KGHDR, CDR2 SFDVKD. The CDR3 is made up of 14 amino acids. CDR3 in amino acids: CATSRREWHNEQFF. Here the CDR3 DNA reads TGTGCCACCAGTCGGCGGGAGTGGCACAATGAGCAGTTCTTC.

The table lists this clone with a few counts. The rearrangement links TRBV7-9 to TRBJ2-7; 10 nucleotides align to TRBD2. After removal of 4 bases from V and 5 bases from J, the junction contained 11 bases not matched to a gene. The germline V gene has CDR1 SEHNR and CDR2 FQNEAQ (reference sequence). The CDR3 consists of 16 residues. CDR3 residues: CASSSRVTSGFDEQYF. In nucleotides, the CDR3 is TGTGCCAGCAGCTCCCGAGTGACTAGCGGGTTCGACGAGCAGTACTTC.

The chain carries TRBV29-1 and TRBJ1-2; D is perhaps TRBD1 (5 bases). This CDR3 spans 13 amino acids. Trimming took off 4 bases at V and 4 bases at J, with 13 bases between the two ends. Germline CDR1 reads SQVTM; CDR2 reads ANQGSEA. CDR3 residues: CSVVLQGTYGYTF. For the CDR3, the DNA is TGCAGCGTTGTCCTTCAGGGTACCTATGGCTACACCTTC.